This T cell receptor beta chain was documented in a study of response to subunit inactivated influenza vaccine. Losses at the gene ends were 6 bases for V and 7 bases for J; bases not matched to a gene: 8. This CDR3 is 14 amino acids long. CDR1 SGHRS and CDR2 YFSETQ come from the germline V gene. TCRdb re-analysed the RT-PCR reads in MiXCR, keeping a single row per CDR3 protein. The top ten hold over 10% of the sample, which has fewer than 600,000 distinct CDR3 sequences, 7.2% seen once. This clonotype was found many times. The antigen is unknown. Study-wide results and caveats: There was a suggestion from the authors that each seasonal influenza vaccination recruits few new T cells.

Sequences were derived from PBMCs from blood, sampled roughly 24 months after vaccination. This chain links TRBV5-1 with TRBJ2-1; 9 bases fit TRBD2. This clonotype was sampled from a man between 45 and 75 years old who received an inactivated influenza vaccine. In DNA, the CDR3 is TGCGCCAGCACACCGGGACTAGCCGTTAATGAGCAGTTCTTC. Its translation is CASTPGLAVNEQFF.